Sequencing of this TCR beta chain was carried out in a study of blood T cell repertoires in COVID-19. For the study at large: Both acute and convalescent COVID-19 samples were obtained from the United States, Italy and Spain.

Original analysis: Estimates of nucleated cell counts were drawn from the amplification of reference gene primers. Data came from immunoSEQ multiplex PCR; TCRdb stores just in-frame clones and leaves some out. V and J calls and clone size follow that table, whereas D and trimming were derived from the DNA. Among around 30,000 clones, around 92% were seen once, and the ten largest hold 0.55%. This clone occurred once. CDR1 is WSHSY, CDR2 SAAADI, per germline. The CDR3 has 11 amino acids. Between the trimmed V and J ends, which lost 6 bases and 4 bases, there was a span of 7 bases. This TCR was recovered from a middle-aged woman with active or convalescent COVID-19. The gene calls are TRBV10-2 and TRBJ2-7; D remains ambiguous. The sequencing sample was made of peripheral blood. CDR3 loop: CASRFRYEQYF. Written as DNA, the CDR3 is TGCGCCAGCAGGTTCCGGTACGAGCAGTACTTC.